Presented here are 8 T cell receptor beta chains from one specimen sequenced in a study of T-cell reconstitution after alpha-beta-depleted transplantation in children. For TCRbeta, the library was prepared with unique molecular identifiers. A single record per CDR3 protein comes from TCRdb applying MiXCR to the PCR reads. The repertoire includes about 260,000 distinct CDR3 sequences, approximately 8.9% of them detected once, and about 6.4% sits in the top ten. Source: PBMCs, mostly from graft donor cells, taken 180 days after TCRalphabeta/CD19-depleted stem cell transplant. Every receptor here comes from a male patient younger than 18 who had a stem cell transplant for acute lymphoblastic leukemia, so the T cells may come from the graft donor.

This clonotype was found many times. The chain uses TRBV7-2 and TRBJ2-7; perhaps D is TRBD1 or TRBD2 (5 bases each). Germline assignment: CDR1 SGHTA and CDR2 FQGNSA. The V gene lost 5 bases and the J gene lost 2 bases, with 13 bases spanning the gap. The CDR3 length is 14 residues. CDR3 nucleotide sequence: TGTGCCAGCAGCCGCGACAGAGGGGCCTACGAGCAGTACTTC. Translation: CASSRDRGAYEQYF.

The sample holds many counts of this clonotype. J is TRBJ2-7 and V is TRBV10-2; maybe TRBD2 (6 bases). Trimming pared 8 bases from V and 2 bases from J, leaving 7 bases between. CDR1 and CDR2 from the germline V gene are WSHSY and SAAADI. The CDR3 extends over 11 amino acids. CDR3 in DNA: TGCGCCAGCGGGACTGCCTACGAGCAGTACTTC. Translation: CASGTAYEQYF.

In this sample, this clonotype turned up many times. The chain has TRBV14 and TRBJ2-3; 15 bases are a match to TRBD2. The CDR3 has 20 residues. Losses at the gene ends were 1 base for V and 0 bases for J; bases not matched to a gene: 8. Germline CDR1 and CDR2: SGHDN and FVKESK. The CDR3 region has the DNA TGTGCCAGCAGCCAAGCGGGACTAGCGGGGGGATTATCTAGCACAGATACGCAGTATTTT. Amino acid sequence: CASSQAGLAGGLSSTDTQYF. Full variable domain (missing parts from reference TRBV14 and TRBJ2-3): EAGVTQFPSHSVIEKGQTVTLRCDPISGHDNLYWYRRVMGKEIKFLLHFVKESKQDESGMPNNRFLAERTGGTYSTLKVQPAELEDSGVYFCASSQAGLAGGLSSTDTQYFGPGTRLTVL.

This clonotype was observed at least ten times. The CDR3 protein is CASSPYGSSTDTQYF. In DNA, the CDR3 is TGTGCCAGCTCACCTTACGGATCTAGCACAGATACGCAGTATTTT. The V call is TRBV18, the J call TRBJ2-3; D is unresolved. There are 15 residues in the CDR3. Trimming took 3 bases from V and 0 from J, leaving 10 bases between them. Germline CDR1 and CDR2: KGHSH and LQKENI.

V gene TRBV7-9 combines with J gene TRBJ2-5, with TRBD1 identical over 11 bases. This CDR3 is 16 amino acids long. Germline CDR1 and CDR2: SEHNR and FQNEAQ (reference sequence). V shed 5 bases and J 5 bases; nucleotides not matched to a gene: 10. This CDR3 is CASSKSSGTGGETQYF. CDR3 nucleotide sequence: TGTGCCAGCAGCAAATCCTCCGGGACAGGGGGGGAGACCCAGTACTTC.

There are many counts of this clonotype. The chain recombines TRBV11-2 with TRBJ2-7; D is perhaps TRBD2 (6 bases). From germline, CDR1 is SGHAT and CDR2 FQNNGV. V was pared by 4 bases and J by 0 bases, with 13 bases between. This CDR3 region has 15 residues. This chain's CDR3 is CASSSFPSDSYEQYF. The CDR3 region has the DNA TGTGCCAGCAGCTCCTTCCCTAGCGACTCCTACGAGCAGTACTTC.

The chain employs TRBV10-2 and TRBJ2-3; 9 bases match TRBD2. The germline gives CDR1 WSHSY, CDR2 SAAADI. J lost 2 bases, V lost 10 bases, and 10 bases had no gene match. The CDR3 runs 15 residues. Here the CDR3 DNA reads TGCGCCACCACCTCGACTAGCGGAGCCACAGATACGCAGTATTTT. Amino acid sequence: CATTSTSGATDTQYF.

This clonotype was detected many times. The genes are TRBV2 and TRBJ2-3; D is possibly TRBD2 (6 bases). CDR1 is SNHLY, CDR2 FYNNEI, per germline. Between the trimmed V and J ends, which lost 10 bases and 2 bases, there was a span of 19 bases. The length of the CDR3 is 15 residues. The CDR3 region has the DNA TGTGCCACCTATCACCGGGACTCAACCACAGATACGCAGTATTTT. As protein: CATYHRDSTTDTQYF.